The 14 T cell receptor beta chains below come from one sample, sequenced in a study of cytomegalovirus exposure and HLA in healthy donors. Clones were sequenced by immunoSEQ multiplex PCR, and TCRdb holds only the in-frame ones, with some missing. The sample has about 190,000 clones, more than 75% seen once. Sequenced sample: PBMCs. Every receptor here comes from a woman in her late teens or twenties in good health and CMV-seronegative.

This sequence joins TRBV7-9 and TRBJ2-1; 10 positions match TRBD2. V trimming: 1 base; J trimming: 0 bases; junction bases outside the gene matches: 0. The germline CDR1 and CDR2 sequences are SEHNR and FQNEAQ (reference sequence). This CDR3 has 16 residues. CDR3: CASSLGTSGSYNEQFF. DNA of the CDR3: TGTGCCAGCAGCTTAGGGACTAGCGGCTCCTACAATGAGCAGTTCTTC. Full variable domain (rest looked up from reference TRBV7-9 and TRBJ2-1): DTGVSQNPRHKITKRGQNVTFRCDPISEHNRLYWYRQTLGQGPEFLTYFQNEAQLEKSRLLSDRFSAERPKGSFSTLEIQRTEQGDSAMYLCASSLGTSGSYNEQFFGPGTRLTVL.

A note on this clone: At one end, the junction sequence differs from germline, possibly due to a read error. The V call is TRBV7-9, the J call TRBJ1-2; D remains ambiguous. Germline CDR1 reads SEHNR; CDR2 reads FQNEAQ (reference sequence). CDR3 length equals 10 residues. CDR3 nucleotides: TGTGCCAGCAGCTTAGTTAAGAGAAACTTC. Its translation is CASSLVKRNF.

V gene TRBV5-1 combines with J gene TRBJ2-7; 9 positions match TRBD1. Germline values: CDR1 SGHRS, CDR2 YFSETQ. The length of the CDR3 is 15 residues. The V gene end was trimmed by 4 bases and the J gene end by 0 bases; junction bases not matched to a gene: 5. CDR3 in amino acids: CASSPGTGSSYEQYF. CDR3 DNA: TGCGCCAGCAGCCCCGGGACAGGGAGCTCCTACGAGCAGTACTTC.

On this clone: Other nucleotide sequences from this sample produce the same CDR3. V and J are TRBV15 and TRBJ1-5; maybe TRBD1 (6 bases). The CDR3 is 14 residues long. Trimming removed 5 bases from V and 0 bases from J, with 8 bases in between. The germline CDR1 and CDR2 sequences are LNHNV and YYDKDF (reference sequence). CDR3 nucleotide sequence: TGTGCCACCAGCGCGGACAGTAGCAATCAGCCCCAGCATTTT. Translating gives CATSADSSNQPQHF.

The rearrangement uses TRBV11-2 and TRBJ2-2, with D unclear. V was trimmed by 0 bases and J by 4 bases, leaving 6 bases between them. This CDR3 has 14 residues. The germline V gene encodes CDR1 SGHAT and CDR2 FQNNGV. The CDR3 region is CASSLDLTTGELFF. CDR3 DNA: TGTGCCAGCAGCTTAGACCTAACCACCGGGGAGCTGTTTTTT.

This chain links TRBV4-2 with TRBJ1-2, with TRBD1 identical over 9 bases. The CDR3 runs to 19 residues. With 0 bases clipped from V and 2 bases from J, the junction kept 13 bases outside the gene matches. Germline loops: CDR1 LGHNA, CDR2 YNFKEQ. The CDR3 nucleotides read TGTGCCAGCAGCCAAGACCGAACTACAGGGGGCAGATTGAACTATGGCTACACCTTC. Amino acids: CASSQDRTTGGRLNYGYTF.

This clone occurred a few times. The rearrangement links TRBV6-4 to TRBJ1-6, with D unresolved. V shed 6 bases and J shed 8 bases, with 11 bases lying between them. This CDR3 region has 13 residues. CDR1 and CDR2 (germline): MRHNA, SNTAGT. In DNA, the CDR3 is TGTGCCAGCAGCGAGGGTCTCGATTCACCCCTCCACTTT. This codes for CASSEGLDSPLHF.

The chain carries TRBV9 and TRBJ2-3, with 7 bases matching TRBD1. V was pared by 3 bases and J by 1 base, with 5 bases of the junction left unmatched. The germline V gene encodes CDR1 SGDLS and CDR2 YYNGEE. This CDR3 comprises 15 residues. The CDR3 nucleotides read TGTGCCAGCAGCGCACAGAGGGGGCGCACAGATACGCAGTATTTT. Protein: CASSAQRGRTDTQYF.

The V call is TRBV7-2, the J call TRBJ1-1, with D maybe TRBD1 (6 bases). The V end lost 1 base, the J end lost 7 bases, and 7 bases lay between the germline ends. CDR1 is SGHTA and CDR2 is FQGNSA in the germline V gene. The CDR3 is 12 amino acids. The CDR3 bases are TGTGCCAGCAGCTTAGTACAGGGTGAAGCTTTCTTT. This codes for CASSLVQGEAFF. Based on the CDR3 plus reference TRBV7-2 and TRBJ1-1, the full variable domain is GAGVSQSPSNKVTEKGKDVELRCDPISGHTALYWYRQSLGQGLEFLIYFQGNSAPDKSGLPSDRFSAERTGGSVSTLTIQRTQQEDSAVYLCASSLVQGEAFFGQGTRLTVV.

The chain carries TRBV30 and TRBJ2-3; 7 positions agree with TRBD2. This CDR3 spans 14 amino acids. Losses at the gene ends were 3 bases for V and 1 base for J; bases not matched to a gene: 4. Germline assignment: CDR1 GTSNPN and CDR2 SVGIG (reference sequence). CDR3 in amino acids: CAWRKRGGTDTQYF. The CDR3, as DNA: TGTGCCTGGAGAAAACGGGGGGGCACAGATACGCAGTATTTT.

The chain employs TRBV9 and TRBJ1-1, with 8 bases fitting TRBD1. The CDR3 consists of 17 residues. The germline CDR1 and CDR2 sequences are SGDLS and YYNGEE. V trimming: 4 bases; J trimming: 3 bases; junction bases outside the gene matches: 14. The CDR3 DNA reads as TGTGCCAGCAGCACAACAGGGGGATTGGGTACGGACACTGAAGCTTTCTTT. This codes for CASSTTGGLGTDTEAFF. The whole variable domain, remainder taken from reference TRBV9 and TRBJ1-1, is DSGVTQTPKHLITATGQRVTLRCSPRSGDLSVYWYQQSLDQGLQFLIQYYNGEERAKGNILERFSAQQFPDLHSELNLSSLELGDSALYFCASSTTGGLGTDTEAFFGQGTRLTVV.

This chain joins TRBV19 and TRBJ1-2; 7 bases fit TRBD1. This CDR3 contains 11 residues. Germline V gene sequence: CDR1 LNHDA, CDR2 SQIVND (reference sequence). V dropped 7 bases and J dropped 6; count of bases not matched to a gene: 2. CDR3 DNA: TGTGCCAGTACAGGGGGGAATGGCTACACCTTC. It specifies CASTGGNGYTF.

The rearrangement links TRBV6-4 to TRBJ1-6; D may be TRBD1 (6 bases). The germline gives CDR1 MRHNA, CDR2 SNTAGT. V lost 9 bases, J lost 0 bases, and 15 bases lay in between. The CDR3 is made up of 16 amino acids. CDR3 in amino acids: CASRGGGSSYNSPLHF. As DNA, the CDR3 is TGTGCCAGTCGAGGGGGGGGCAGCTCCTATAATTCACCCCTCCACTTT.

V usage is TRBV10-3 and J usage is TRBJ1-1; the match to TRBD1 covers 10 bases. The V segment lost 5 bases and the J segment 3 bases; nucleotides outside the gene matches: 3. Germline CDR1 reads ENHRY; CDR2 reads SYGVKD. This CDR3 region has 14 residues. For the CDR3, the DNA is TGTGCCATCAGTCGAGGGACAGGGGACACTGAAGCTTTCTTT. Its translation: CAISRGTGDTEAFF.